These T cell receptor beta chains were read from a single sample in a study of OX40 agonist ivuxolimab in advanced cancers. The protocol was immunoSEQ multiplex PCR, while the TCRdb copy is restricted to in-frame clones and leaves out a portion. The sample yields 75,000 to 80,000 clones, around 94% seen once. Sequenced here: CD4+ or CD8+ T cells sorted from blood, sampled in a trial of the OX40 agonist ivuxolimab. The receptors shown here come from an adult with an advanced solid tumor such as melanoma, head and neck, liver or kidney cancer. Both conserved end residues are trimmed from each CDR3.

ASSPRGVGYEQY	TRBV11-2	TRBJ2-7
ASSQVPPGRREKLF	TRBV4-1	TRBJ1-4
ASSPLAAEQETQY	TRBV28	TRBJ2-5
ASTRRGRDGYT	TRBV7-8	TRBJ1-2
ASSLARVNTEAF	TRBV11-1	TRBJ1-1
ASSFLAGVEEQY	TRBV27	TRBJ2-7
ASSLGGGSYEQY	TRBV5-8	TRBJ2-7
ASSYSDYSEAF	TRBV6-5	TRBJ1-1
ATSRKQGRVDGYT	TRBV15	TRBJ1-2
ASRPGLAGAYEQY	TRBV2	TRBJ2-7
ASTLLAESSYNEQF	TRBV7-3	TRBJ2-1
ASNPGQGAGSEKLF	TRBV2	TRBJ1-4
ASSSELTNYGYT	TRBV11-2	TRBJ1-2
ASSLVASGRKDKQETQY	TRBV7-9	TRBJ2-5
ASRWGANTGELF	TRBV6-5	TRBJ2-2
ASSPTVLVGANVLT	TRBV27	TRBJ2-6
ASSVGAGEGLGDPYEQY	TRBV9	TRBJ2-7
ASSLGTGGTDTQY	TRBV5-4	TRBJ2-3
SVESWGASYEQY	TRBV29-1	TRBJ2-7
ASSIGQGVNYGYT	TRBV19	TRBJ1-2
ASSDLGAGGAETQY	TRBV7-6	TRBJ2-5
ASSIDIGPYEQY	TRBV19	TRBJ2-7
ASSQQLAGSSPLH	TRBV4-1	TRBJ1-6
ASSPHIDIQY	TRBV7-9	TRBJ2-4
ASSQAGGQIRTEQF	TRBV14	TRBJ2-1
ASSSRRGSGNTIY	TRBV7-2	TRBJ1-3
ASSQDPDNYGYT	TRBV4-3	TRBJ1-2
ASSQDPEGVYEQY	TRBV4-3	TRBJ2-7
ASSLGTGVYEQY	TRBV27	TRBJ2-7
ASSPKGQGGQETQY	TRBV7-2	TRBJ2-5